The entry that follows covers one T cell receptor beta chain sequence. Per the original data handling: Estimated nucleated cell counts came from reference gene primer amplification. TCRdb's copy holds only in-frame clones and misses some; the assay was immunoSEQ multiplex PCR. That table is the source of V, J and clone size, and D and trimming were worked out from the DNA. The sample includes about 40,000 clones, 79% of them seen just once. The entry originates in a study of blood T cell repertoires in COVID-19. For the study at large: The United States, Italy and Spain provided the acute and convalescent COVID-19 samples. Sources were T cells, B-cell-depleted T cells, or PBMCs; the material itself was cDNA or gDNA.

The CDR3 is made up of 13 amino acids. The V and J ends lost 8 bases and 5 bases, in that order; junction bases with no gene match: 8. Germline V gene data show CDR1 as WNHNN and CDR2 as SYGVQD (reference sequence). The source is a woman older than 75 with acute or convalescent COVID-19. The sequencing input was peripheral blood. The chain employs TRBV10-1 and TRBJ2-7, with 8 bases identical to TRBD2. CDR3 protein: CASSGGGDHEQYF. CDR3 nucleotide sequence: TGCGCCAGCTCGGGGGGGGGAGACCACGAGCAGTACTTC.